These 20 T cell receptor beta chains came from one sample sequenced in a study of blood T cell repertoires in COVID-19. Profiling relied on immunoSEQ multiplex PCR, and the TCRdb table lists in-frame clones only, not all of them. The sample lists about 110,000 clones, approximately 90% occurring once. The sample was peripheral blood. These TCRs come from a human donor in a cohort sampled during active COVID-19.

This clone appeared a single time. The gene calls are TRBV28 and TRBJ1-4; 8 bases line up with TRBD1. The germline CDR1 and CDR2 sequences are MDHEN and SYDVKM. With V trimmed by 7 bases and J by 7 bases, 8 bases remained unmatched. There are 14 residues in the CDR3. In DNA form, the CDR3 reads TGTGCCAGCAACATACAGGGGGTTGGTGAAAAACTGTTTTTT. This translates into CASNIQGVGEKLFF.

The chain employs TRBV3-1 (or the pseudogene TRBV3-2) and TRBJ1-2, with D maybe TRBD1 (6 bases). There are 15 residues in the CDR3. Germline V CDR1 and CDR2: LGHDT, YNNKEL (reference sequence). With 0 bases removed from V and 8 bases from J, the gap between germline ends came to 16 bases. CDR3 in amino acids: CASSQDNREGGGYTF. The CDR3, as DNA: TGTGCCAGCAGCCAAGATAACAGGGAGGGGGGGGGCTACACCTTC.

The chain joins TRBV12-5 to TRBJ2-1, with 11 bases fitting TRBD2. V shed 6 bases, J shed 2 bases, and the junction held 6 bases outside the gene matches. Germline V lookup: CDR1 LGHNT, CDR2 FRNRAP. This CDR3 is 16 amino acids long. The CDR3 region is CASGPKTSGAYNEQFF. CDR3 bases: TGTGCTAGTGGCCCTAAGACTAGCGGGGCCTACAATGAGCAGTTCTTC. The whole variable domain, filled in from reference TRBV12-5 and TRBJ2-1, reads DARVTQTPRHKVTEMGQEVTMRCQPILGHNTVFWYRQTMMQGLELLAYFRNRAPLDDSGMPKDRFSAEMPDATLATLKIQPSEPRDSAVYFCASGPKTSGAYNEQFFGPGTRLTVL.

The chain is built from TRBV11-1 and TRBJ1-2, with D tentatively TRBD1 (6 bases). Germline V lookup: CDR1 SGHAT, CDR2 FQDESV (reference sequence). Trimming removed 5 bases at V and 4 bases at J, with 11 bases between. The CDR3 totals 13 residues. CDR3 in DNA: TGTGCCAGCAGCAACACAGGGCCCTATGGCTACACCTTC. Amino acids: CASSNTGPYGYTF.

The rearrangement joins TRBV7-8 to TRBJ2-1, with 9 bases that match TRBD2. V trimming: 4 bases; J trimming: 5 bases; junction bases outside the gene matches: 15. This CDR3 is built from 18 residues. CDR1 is SGHVS and CDR2 is FQNEAQ in the germline V gene. The CDR3, as DNA: TGTGCCAGCAGCTCAACTCCCTATGGAGCGGGGGGAAACAATGAGCAGTTCTTC. Its translation is CASSSTPYGAGGNNEQFF. Combining the CDR3 with reference TRBV7-8 and TRBJ2-1 gives the whole variable domain GAGVSQSPRYKVAKRGQDVALRCDPISGHVSLFWYQQALGQGPEFLTYFQNEAQLDKSGLPSDRFFAERPEGSVSTLKIQRTQQEDSAVYLCASSSTPYGAGGNNEQFFGPGTRLTVL.

The chain carries TRBV6-5 and TRBJ2-2; TRBD1 matches at 7 bases. This CDR3 contains 15 residues. The germline CDR1 and CDR2 sequences are MNHEY and SVGAGI. The V segment lost 5 bases and the J segment 11 bases; nucleotides outside the gene matches: 14. This CDR3 reads CASSRMTGTTGELFF. DNA of the CDR3: TGTGCCAGCAGTAGGATGACAGGGACGACGGGCGAGCTGTTTTTT.

This chain connects TRBV23-1 to TRBJ1-3; perhaps TRBD1 as D (5 bases). TRBV23-1 is designated an ORF whose function remains uncertain. V dropped 4 bases and J dropped 0 bases, with 13 bases sitting between them. This CDR3 comprises 16 residues. The DNA of the CDR3 is TGCGCCAGCAGTCGCACGACAGATGACTCTGGAAACACCATATATTTT. Its protein product is CASSRTTDDSGNTIYF.

The chain is built from TRBV19 and TRBJ2-3; 10 bases map to TRBD1. Germline loops: CDR1 LNHDA, CDR2 SQIVND (reference sequence). The CDR3 has 14 residues. Trimming at V came to 4 bases and at J to 4 bases, leaving 2 bases not matched to a gene. The CDR3 sequence is CASSTGTGADTQYF. DNA for the CDR3: TGTGCCAGTAGTACCGGGACAGGGGCAGATACGCAGTATTTT.

The V and J genes are TRBV4-2 and TRBJ2-1; TRBD1 agrees at 8 bases. The V and J ends lost 0 bases and 9 bases, in that order; junction bases with no gene match: 10. The CDR3 runs 16 residues. Germline-derived CDR1 and CDR2 are LGHNA and YNFKEQ. The CDR3 sequence is CASSQDARGLLSEQFF. DNA for the CDR3: TGTGCCAGCAGCCAAGACGCCAGGGGGCTTCTGAGTGAGCAGTTCTTC.

This chain links TRBV6-6 with TRBJ2-7; TRBD1 aligns across 9 bases. This CDR3 is 14 amino acids long. The J segment lost 6 bases and the V segment lost 5 bases, leaving 8 bases of the junction unmatched. The germline CDR1 and CDR2 sequences are MNHNY and SVGAGI (reference sequence). The CDR3 coding sequence is TGTGCCAGCAGTCACCCGGGACAGGGAGGCGAGCAGTACTTC. It specifies CASSHPGQGGEQYF.

This sequence joins TRBV12-3 or TRBV12-4 and TRBJ2-3, with 7 bases identical to TRBD2. Trimming at V came to 3 bases and at J to 5 bases, leaving 2 bases not matched to a gene. The CDR3 has 13 amino acids. In nucleotides, the CDR3 is TGTGCCAGCAGTTTCGGGGGGAGAGATACGCAGTATTTT. Translating gives CASSFGGRDTQYF.

The chain recombines TRBV24-1 with TRBJ2-1; D may be TRBD2 (6 bases). Trimming took 1 base from V and 5 from J, leaving 8 bases between them. CDR3 length: 14 residues. Germline V gene lookup returns CDR1 KGHDR and CDR2 SFDVKD. The CDR3 DNA reads as TGTGCCACCAGTGATTTCGGAGGGGACAATGAGCAGTTCTTC. It is translated as CATSDFGGDNEQFF.

The chain joins TRBV10-3 to TRBJ2-3, with TRBD2 matching over 15 bases. The CDR3 has 20 amino acids. V shed 5 bases and J 0 bases; nucleotides not matched to a gene: 12. The V gene's germline CDR1 is ENHRY and CDR2 SYGVKD. The CDR3 DNA is TGTGCCATCAGTCGGATGGGACTAGCGGGAGGTCAAGGAAGCACAGATACGCAGTATTTT. Its translation: CAISRMGLAGGQGSTDTQYF.

This clone has only a few counts. This chain connects TRBV4-2 to TRBJ1-2; no clear D. Trimming took 4 bases from V and 5 from J, leaving 5 bases between them. CDR3 size: 11 residues. CDR1 is LGHNA and CDR2 is YNFKEQ in the germline V gene. The CDR3 nucleotides read TGTGCCAGCAGCCCGGGTTATGGCTACACCTTC. Its protein is CASSPGYGYTF.

This sequence joins TRBV3-1 (or the pseudogene TRBV3-2) and TRBJ1-6; no clear D. The germline V gene has CDR1 LGHDT and CDR2 YNNKEL (reference sequence). Trimming pared 0 bases from V and 7 bases from J, leaving 13 bases between. The CDR3 totals 16 residues. CDR3 amino acids: CASSQDLARRNSPLHF. The CDR3 DNA follows: TGTGCCAGCAGCCAAGATTTAGCACGGAGAAATTCACCCCTCCACTTT.

The table lists this clone with a count of one. The V and J genes are TRBV19 and TRBJ2-1, with a weak D call TRBD1 (5 bases). Germline CDR1 LNHDA, CDR2 SQIVND (reference sequence). The CDR3 covers 12 residues. Trimming left V 10 bases short and J 6 bases short, with 13 bases between. CDR3 in DNA: TGTGCCACAGGGTCCCTAAGCAATGAGCAGTTCTTC. Encoded protein: CATGSLSNEQFF.

The V gene is TRBV5-1, the J gene TRBJ2-2; 7 bases are shared with TRBD1. The length of the CDR3 is 14 residues. The V gene's germline CDR1 is SGHRS and CDR2 YFSETQ. V shed 4 bases and J 3 bases; nucleotides not matched to a gene: 3. The CDR3 DNA is TGCGCCAGCAGCGGGGACAGTTACACCGGGGAGCTGTTTTTT. It is translated as CASSGDSYTGELFF.

The gene calls are TRBV6-4 and TRBJ1-2; no reliable D call. Germline loops: CDR1 MRHNA, CDR2 SNTAGT. The germline V and J ends were trimmed by 6 bases and 4 bases, with 12 bases remaining between them. This CDR3 has 13 amino acids. CDR3 DNA: TGTGCCAGCAGCGCTTCCGGGTCCTATGGCTACACCTTC. Its protein is CASSASGSYGYTF.

The chain joins TRBV18 to TRBJ1-3; D perhaps matches TRBD1 (6 bases). The CDR3 totals 15 residues. V lost 5 bases and J 4 bases, leaving 15 bases between the germline ends. The germline V gene has CDR1 KGHSH and CDR2 LQKENI. The CDR3: CASSSIQGAGNTIYF. In nucleotides, the CDR3 is TGTGCCAGCTCATCGATACAGGGAGCAGGAAACACCATATATTTT.

The chain uses TRBV4-3 and TRBJ2-1, with D tentatively TRBD2 (5 bases). Germline V gene sequence: CDR1 LGHNA, CDR2 YSLEER. The CDR3 extends over 16 amino acids. With 1 base removed from V and 0 bases from J, the gap between germline ends came to 10 bases. The CDR3 spells CASSQAYGGSYNEQFF. CDR3 nucleotide sequence: TGCGCCAGCAGCCAAGCGTACGGAGGCTCCTACAATGAGCAGTTCTTC.